This T cell receptor beta chain came from a study of blood T cell repertoires in COVID-19. Trimming cost V 0 bases and J 1 base, with 7 bases left between them. CDR3 size: 14 residues. The germline CDR1 and CDR2 sequences are SGDLS and YYNGEE. In the authors' workflow: Reference gene primer amplification gave estimated nucleated cell counts. The table came from immunoSEQ multiplex PCR; TCRdb's copy has only in-frame clones and leaves some out. The D gene and trimming were derived from the DNA, and the V and J assignments and clone size from that table. Here the sample spans more than 95,000 clones, around four fifths being singletons. This clone was detected only once.

The sample comprised peripheral blood. This chain uses TRBV9 with TRBJ1-1; tentative D call: TRBD1 (6 bases). The sequence was obtained from a man older than 75 with active or convalescent COVID-19. Here the CDR3 reads CASSVVGQNTEAFF. CDR3 bases: TGTGCCAGCAGCGTAGTGGGACAGAACACTGAAGCTTTCTTT.